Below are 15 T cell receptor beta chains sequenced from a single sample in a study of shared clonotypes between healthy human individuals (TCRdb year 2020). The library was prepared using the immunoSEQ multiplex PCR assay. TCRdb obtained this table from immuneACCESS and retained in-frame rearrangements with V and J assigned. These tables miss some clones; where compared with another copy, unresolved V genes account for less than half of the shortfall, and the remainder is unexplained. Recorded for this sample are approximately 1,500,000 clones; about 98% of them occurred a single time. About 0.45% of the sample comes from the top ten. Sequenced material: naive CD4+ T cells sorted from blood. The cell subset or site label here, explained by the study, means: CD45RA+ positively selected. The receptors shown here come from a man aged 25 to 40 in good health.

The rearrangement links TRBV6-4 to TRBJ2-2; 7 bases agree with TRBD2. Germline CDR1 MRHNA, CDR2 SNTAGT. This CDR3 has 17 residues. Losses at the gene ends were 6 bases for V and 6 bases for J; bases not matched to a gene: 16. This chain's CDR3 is CASSSSGRESRPGELFF. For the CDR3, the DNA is TGTGCCAGCAGCTCATCGGGGCGGGAGAGTCGACCCGGGGAGCTGTTTTTT.

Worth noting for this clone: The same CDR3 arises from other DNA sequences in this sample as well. CDR3 region: CASSRDNEQFF. CDR3 nucleotides: TGCGCCAGCAGCCGAGACAATGAGCAGTTCTTC. J is TRBJ2-1 and V is TRBV5-1; no reliable D call. The germline V gene encodes CDR1 SGHRS and CDR2 YFSETQ. The V end lost 4 bases, the J end lost 5 bases, and 4 bases lay between the germline ends. This CDR3 comprises 11 residues.

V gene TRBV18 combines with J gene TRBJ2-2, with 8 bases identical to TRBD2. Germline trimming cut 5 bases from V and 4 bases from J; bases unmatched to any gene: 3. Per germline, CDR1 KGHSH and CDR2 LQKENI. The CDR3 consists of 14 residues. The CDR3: CASSTSGPTGELFF. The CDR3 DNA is TGTGCCAGCTCAACTAGCGGCCCCACCGGGGAGCTGTTTTTT. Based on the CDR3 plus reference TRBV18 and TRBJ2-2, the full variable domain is NAGVMQNPRHLVRRRGQEARLRCSPMKGHSHVYWYRQLPEEGLKFMVYLQKENIIDESGMPKERFSAEFPKEGPSILRIQQVVRGDSAAYFCASSTSGPTGELFFGEGSRLTVL.

The CDR3 coding sequence is TGTGCCAGCAGCTCCGAACAGGGCGAGCAGTACTTC. Translated, it gives CASSSEQGEQYF. J is TRBJ2-7 and V is TRBV7-9, with a tentative D call TRBD1 (6 bases). CDR1 SEHNR and CDR2 FQNEAQ come from the germline V gene (reference sequence). The length of the CDR3 is 12 residues. Trimming pared 4 bases from V and 6 bases from J, leaving 10 bases between. Filled out from reference TRBV7-9 and TRBJ2-7, the complete variable domain reads DTGVSQNPRHKITKRGQNVTFRCDPISEHNRLYWYRQTLGQGPEFLTYFQNEAQLEKSRLLSDRFSAERPKGSFSTLEIQRTEQGDSAMYLCASSSEQGEQYFGPGTRLTVT.

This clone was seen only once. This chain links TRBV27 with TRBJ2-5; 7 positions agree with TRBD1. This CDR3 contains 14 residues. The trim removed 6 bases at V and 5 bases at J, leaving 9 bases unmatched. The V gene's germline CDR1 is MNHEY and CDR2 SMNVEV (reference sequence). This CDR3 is CASSWRRGLETQYF. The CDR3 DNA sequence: TGTGCCAGCAGCTGGAGAAGGGGGCTGGAGACCCAGTACTTC.

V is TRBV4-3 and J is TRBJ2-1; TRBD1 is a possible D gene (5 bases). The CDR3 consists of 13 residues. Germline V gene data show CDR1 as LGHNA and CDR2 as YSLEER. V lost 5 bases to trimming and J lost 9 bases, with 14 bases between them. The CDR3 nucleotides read TGCGCCAGCAGCGAAAATATACAGGCTGAGCAGTTCTTC. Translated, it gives CASSENIQAEQFF.

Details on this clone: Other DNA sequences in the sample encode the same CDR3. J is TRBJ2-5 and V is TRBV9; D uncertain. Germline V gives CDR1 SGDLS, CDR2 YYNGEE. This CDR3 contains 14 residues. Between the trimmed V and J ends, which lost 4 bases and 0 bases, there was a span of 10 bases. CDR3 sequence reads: CASSPGLYQETQYF. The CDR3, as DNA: TGTGCCAGCAGCCCCGGCCTGTACCAAGAGACCCAGTACTTC.

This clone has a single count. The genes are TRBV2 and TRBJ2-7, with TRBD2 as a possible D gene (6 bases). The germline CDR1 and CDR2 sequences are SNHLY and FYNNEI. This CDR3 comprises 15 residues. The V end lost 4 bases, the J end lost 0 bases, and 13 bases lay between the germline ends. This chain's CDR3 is CASSVEAGFSYEQYF. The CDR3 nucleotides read TGTGCCAGCAGTGTCGAGGCGGGATTCTCCTACGAGCAGTACTTC.

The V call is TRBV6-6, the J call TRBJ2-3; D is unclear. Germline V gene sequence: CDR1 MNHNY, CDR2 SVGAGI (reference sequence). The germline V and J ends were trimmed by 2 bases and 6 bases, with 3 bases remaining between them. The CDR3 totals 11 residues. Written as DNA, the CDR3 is TGTGCCAGCAGTTACAGGGATACGCAGTATTTT. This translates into CASSYRDTQYF.

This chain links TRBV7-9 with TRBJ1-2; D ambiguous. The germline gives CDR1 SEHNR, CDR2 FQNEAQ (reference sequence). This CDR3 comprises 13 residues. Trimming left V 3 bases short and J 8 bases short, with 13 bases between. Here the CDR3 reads CASSFLTSTGYTF. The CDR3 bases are TGTGCCAGCAGCTTCCTAACCAGTACGGGCTACACCTTC.

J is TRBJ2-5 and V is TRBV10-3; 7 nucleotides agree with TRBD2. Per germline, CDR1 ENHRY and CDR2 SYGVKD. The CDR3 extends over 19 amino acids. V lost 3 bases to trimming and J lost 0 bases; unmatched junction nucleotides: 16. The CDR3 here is CAISDELAERARDQETQYF. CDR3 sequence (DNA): TGTGCCATCAGTGATGAGCTAGCGGAGAGGGCTAGGGACCAAGAGACCCAGTACTTC.

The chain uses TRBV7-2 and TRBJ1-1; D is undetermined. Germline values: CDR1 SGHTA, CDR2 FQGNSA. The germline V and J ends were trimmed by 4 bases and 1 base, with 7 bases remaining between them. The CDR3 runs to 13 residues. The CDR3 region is CASSSNGNTEAFF. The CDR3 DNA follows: TGTGCCAGCAGCTCAAACGGGAACACTGAAGCTTTCTTT.

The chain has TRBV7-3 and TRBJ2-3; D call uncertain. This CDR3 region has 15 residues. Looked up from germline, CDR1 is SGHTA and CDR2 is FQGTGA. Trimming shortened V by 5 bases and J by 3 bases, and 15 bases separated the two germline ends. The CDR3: CASSPTTRVTDTQYF. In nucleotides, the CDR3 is TGTGCCAGCAGCCCCACCACGCGCGTGACAGATACGCAGTATTTT.

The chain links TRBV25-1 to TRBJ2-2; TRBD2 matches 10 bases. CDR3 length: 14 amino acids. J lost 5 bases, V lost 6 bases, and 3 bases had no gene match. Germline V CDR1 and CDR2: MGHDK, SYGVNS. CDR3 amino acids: CASRGTSETGELFF. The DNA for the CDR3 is TGTGCCAGCAGGGGGACTAGCGAGACCGGGGAGCTGTTTTTT.

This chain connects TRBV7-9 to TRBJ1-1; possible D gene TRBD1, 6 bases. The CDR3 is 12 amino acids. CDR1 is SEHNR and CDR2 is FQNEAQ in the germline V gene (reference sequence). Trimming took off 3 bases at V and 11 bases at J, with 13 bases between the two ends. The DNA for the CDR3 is TGTGCCAGCAGCTTCCTGTCGGGGGCGGCTTTCTTT. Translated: CASSFLSGAAFF.